Described below is a single T cell receptor beta chain sequence and its context. This sample was included in a study of cytomegalovirus exposure and HLA in healthy donors. 13 Jbeta primers and 60 Vbeta primers were used for the PCR. Sequenced by immunoSEQ multiplex PCR; TCRdb stores in-frame clones only, minus some. The sample includes 100,000 to 120,000 clones, over 75% of them seen just once. Germline V gene sequence: CDR1 MNHEY, CDR2 SVGAGI. The CDR3 covers 15 residues. Germline trimming cut 6 bases from V and 4 bases from J; bases unmatched to any gene: 11. This TCR derives from a woman in her twenties or thirties in good health and CMV-seropositive. The chain joins TRBV6-5 to TRBJ2-7, with TRBD2 identical over 8 bases. The sample consisted of PBMCs. The CDR3 DNA reads TGTGCCAGCAGCCTGGGGGCTAGCGGGTTTTACGAGCAGTACTTC. Protein product: CASSLGASGFYEQYF.